Each of the 19 T cell receptor beta chains below was sequenced from the same sample in a study of shared clonotypes between healthy human individuals. Produced via immunoSEQ multiplex PCR; TCRdb's table is partial and in-frame only. The sample lists about 2.4 million clones; roughly 93% were seen once. What was sequenced was naive CD4+ T cells from PBMCs. Subset here: CD45RA+ positively selected. These receptors were collected from a man between 18 and 29 years old in good health. Some clones in this sample may be carry-over from other donors' samples.

The chain carries TRBV6-1 and TRBJ1-5, with TRBD1 matching over 8 bases. The germline V gene has CDR1 MNHNS and CDR2 SASEGT. The CDR3 loop spans 14 amino acids. The trim removed 3 bases at V and 11 bases at J, leaving 9 bases unmatched. The CDR3 region has the DNA TGTGCCAGCAGTGAGACGGGACAGGTATTAGCCCAGCATTTT. Protein: CASSETGQVLAQHF.

To note about this clone: This specimen includes other DNA sequences encoding the same CDR3. The genes are TRBV4-2 and TRBJ1-5; D is undetermined. Germline CDR1 reads LGHNA; CDR2 reads YNFKEQ. V lost 0 bases to trimming and J lost 7 bases, with 4 bases between them. This CDR3 contains 12 residues. The CDR3 loop reads CASSQDGQPQHF. The CDR3 coding sequence is TGTGCCAGCAGCCAAGACGGGCAGCCCCAGCATTTT.

A remark on this clone: Additional DNA sequences in this sample encode the identical CDR3. This sequence joins TRBV5-1 and TRBJ2-3; unclear D gene. The CDR3 spans 13 residues. The germline CDR1 and CDR2 sequences are SGHRS and YFSETQ. Trimming took 0 bases from V and 4 from J, leaving 6 bases between them. CDR3 loop: CASSLARPDTQYF. For the CDR3, the DNA is TGCGCCAGCAGCTTGGCCCGCCCAGATACGCAGTATTTT.

This clone was counted only a few times. This sample includes further DNA sequences coding for the same CDR3. The chain has TRBV19 and TRBJ1-1; D is possibly TRBD1 (6 bases). The CDR3 is 14 amino acids. Trimming took 3 bases from V and 4 from J, leaving 12 bases between them. Germline assignment: CDR1 LNHDA and CDR2 SQIVND (reference sequence). The CDR3 here is CASSMGALGTEAFF. The CDR3 region has the DNA TGTGCCAGTAGTATGGGGGCGCTGGGCACTGAAGCTTTCTTT.

This clone was observed a single time. This chain connects TRBV28 to TRBJ1-1; the D is unclear. Deletions cut 6 bases from V and 0 bases from J, with 14 bases between. The CDR3 is 15 amino acids. CDR1 and CDR2 (germline): MDHEN, SYDVKM. CDR3 in amino acids: CASRPPRALNTEAFF. CDR3 DNA: TGTGCCAGCAGACCGCCCCGGGCCTTGAACACTGAAGCTTTCTTT.

Comments on this clone: The junction and the germline gene differ at one end; a read error may be behind it. This chain uses TRBV6-5 with TRBJ1-1, with no clear D. The CDR3 has 16 residues. Germline loops: CDR1 MNHEY, CDR2 SVGAGI. CDR3 coding DNA: TGTGCCAGCAGTTACTCGAATTTTCTCACGAACACCGAAGCTTTCTTT. Its translation: CASSYSNFLTNTEAFF.

The rearrangement uses TRBV5-1 and TRBJ2-4; TRBD2 aligns across 12 bases. The V segment lost 3 bases and the J segment 7 bases; nucleotides outside the gene matches: 14. The germline V gene encodes CDR1 SGHRS and CDR2 YFSETQ. The CDR3 length is 18 residues. CDR3 DNA sequence: TGCGCCAGCAGCTCCCTTCCTCTAGCGGGAGGGCCGTGGAACATTCAGTACTTC. Amino acids: CASSSLPLAGGPWNIQYF. The whole variable domain, remainder taken from reference TRBV5-1 and TRBJ2-4, is KAGVTQTPRYLIKTRGQQVTLSCSPISGHRSVSWYQQTPGQGLQFLFEYFSETQRNKGNFPGRFSGRQFSNSRSEMNVSTLELGDSALYLCASSSLPLAGGPWNIQYFGAGTRLSVL.

The chain joins TRBV7-2 to TRBJ1-2; 7 bases align to TRBD1. Per the germline V gene, CDR1 is SGHTA and CDR2 is FQGNSA. Unmatched junction bases numbered 8, after V lost 2 bases and J lost 8 bases. This CDR3 region has 14 residues. CDR3: CASSLRTGQGGYTF. The CDR3 bases are TGTGCCAGCAGCTTAAGGACAGGTCAAGGCGGCTACACCTTC.

The chain couples TRBV30 to TRBJ2-5; D is possibly TRBD2 (5 bases). Germline V gene data show CDR1 as GTSNPN and CDR2 as SVGIG (reference sequence). V shed 3 bases and J shed 4 bases, with 9 bases lying between them. There are 12 residues in the CDR3. The CDR3 protein is CAWRDWAETQYF. The CDR3 bases are TGTGCCTGGAGGGACTGGGCAGAGACCCAGTACTTC.

The J gene is TRBJ2-1, the V gene TRBV28, with TRBD1 matching over 8 bases. The length of the CDR3 is 17 residues. The germline V gene has CDR1 MDHEN and CDR2 SYDVKM. V shed 7 bases and J 0 bases; nucleotides not matched to a gene: 11. The CDR3 loop is CASIQPRTGRSYNEQFF. The CDR3 nucleotides read TGTGCCAGCATTCAACCCCGGACAGGGCGCTCCTACAATGAGCAGTTCTTC.

The chain is built from TRBV5-1 and TRBJ2-2, with 7 bases lining up with TRBD2. The CDR3 consists of 15 residues. CDR1 is SGHRS and CDR2 is YFSETQ in the germline V gene. V shed 4 bases, J shed 6 bases, and the junction held 9 bases outside the gene matches. CDR3 coding DNA: TGCGCCAGCAGCCCCCCGGGGGGAGGGGCCGGGGAGCTGTTTTTT. Its protein product is CASSPPGGGAGELFF.

Worth noting for this clone: Other DNA sequences in the sample encode the same CDR3. The chain employs TRBV6-5 and TRBJ2-5; TRBD1 matches at 10 bases. V shed 6 bases, J shed 3 bases, and the junction held 1 base outside the gene matches. CDR3 length: 13 amino acids. Germline CDR1 is MNHEY and CDR2 is SVGAGI. DNA of the CDR3: TGTGCCAGCAGGACAGGGGGCGAAGAGACCCAGTACTTC. Translating it yields CASRTGGEETQYF.

Details on this clone: Other nucleotide sequences from this sample produce the same CDR3. The chain combines TRBV18 with TRBJ2-7; no clear D. Germline V gene sequence: CDR1 KGHSH, CDR2 LQKENI. This CDR3 is built from 12 residues. Deletions cut 1 base from V and 4 bases from J, with 5 bases between. Here the CDR3 DNA reads TGTGCCAGCTCACCACTGGGTTACGAGCAGTACTTC. Translation gives CASSPLGYEQYF.

The chain links TRBV7-8 to TRBJ2-3, with a tentative D call TRBD2 (6 bases). V lost 1 base and J 7 bases, leaving 9 bases between the germline ends. The length of the CDR3 is 13 residues. Germline CDR1 reads SGHVS; CDR2 reads FQNEAQ. The CDR3 spells CASSLGLDNTQYF. For the CDR3, the DNA is TGTGCCAGCAGCTTAGGACTAGATAATACGCAGTATTTT.

The genes are TRBV4-3 and TRBJ2-5; the D gene could be TRBD1 or TRBD2 (5 bases each). The J call may not be correct, given that the DNA end is closer to TRBJ2-7. In germline, CDR1 is LGHNA, CDR2 YSLEER. This CDR3 has 16 residues. The CDR3 DNA sequence: TGCGCCGGGGGTGGGGTCACCCTCCGGGGCTCCTACGAGCAGTACTTC. Protein product: CAGGGVTLRGSYEQYF.

The genes are TRBV2 and TRBJ1-6, with D possibly being TRBD1 (5 bases). With 7 bases removed from V and 8 bases from J, the gap between germline ends came to 18 bases. Germline V CDR1 and CDR2: SNHLY, FYNNEI. There are 15 residues in the CDR3. CDR3 region: CASIVSQGYDSPLHF. DNA for the CDR3: TGTGCCAGCATCGTGTCGCAGGGATATGATTCACCCCTCCACTTT.

This clone was observed a single time. The V and J genes are TRBV4-2 and TRBJ2-3; D gene uncertain. This CDR3 has 13 amino acids. The V end lost 0 bases, the J end lost 14 bases, and 15 bases lay between the germline ends. Germline V gene data show CDR1 as LGHNA and CDR2 as YNFKEQ. This chain's CDR3 is CASSQDQSGRWYF. The DNA of the CDR3 is TGTGCCAGCAGCCAAGATCAGTCTGGACGGTGGTATTTT.

The chain combines TRBV7-7 with TRBJ2-1; D remains unclear. V was trimmed by 0 bases and J by 8 bases, leaving 14 bases between them. Germline assignment: CDR1 SSHAT and CDR2 FNYEAQ (reference sequence). The CDR3 is 15 residues long. CDR3 in DNA: TGTGCCAGCAGCTTAGCCCCCCGAGAGCTACATGAGCAGTTCTTC. The encoded protein is CASSLAPRELHEQFF.

The chain joins TRBV21-1 to TRBJ2-2; TRBD1 is taken as the D call from the table, unchecked against the DNA. TRBV21-1 constitutes a pseudogene. This CDR3 comprises 17 residues. CDR3 residues: CASSTEAGTGHIGELFF. CDR3 DNA sequence: TGTGCCAGCAGCACGGAGGCTGGGACAGGGCACATCGGGGAGCTGTTTTTT.